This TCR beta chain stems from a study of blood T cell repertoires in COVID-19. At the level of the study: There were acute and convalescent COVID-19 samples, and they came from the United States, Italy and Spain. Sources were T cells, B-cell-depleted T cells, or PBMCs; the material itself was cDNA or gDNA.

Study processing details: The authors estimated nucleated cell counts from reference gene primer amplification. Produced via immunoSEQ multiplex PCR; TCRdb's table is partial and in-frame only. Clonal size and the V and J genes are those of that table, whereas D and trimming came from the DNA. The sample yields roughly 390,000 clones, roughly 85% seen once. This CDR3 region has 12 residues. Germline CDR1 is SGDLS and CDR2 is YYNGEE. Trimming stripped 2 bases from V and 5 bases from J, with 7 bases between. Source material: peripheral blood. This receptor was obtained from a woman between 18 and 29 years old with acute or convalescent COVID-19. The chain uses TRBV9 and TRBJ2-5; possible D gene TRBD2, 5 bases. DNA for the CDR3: TGTGCCAGCAGCGTTCCGGGGGAGACCCAGTACTTC. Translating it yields CASSVPGETQYF.